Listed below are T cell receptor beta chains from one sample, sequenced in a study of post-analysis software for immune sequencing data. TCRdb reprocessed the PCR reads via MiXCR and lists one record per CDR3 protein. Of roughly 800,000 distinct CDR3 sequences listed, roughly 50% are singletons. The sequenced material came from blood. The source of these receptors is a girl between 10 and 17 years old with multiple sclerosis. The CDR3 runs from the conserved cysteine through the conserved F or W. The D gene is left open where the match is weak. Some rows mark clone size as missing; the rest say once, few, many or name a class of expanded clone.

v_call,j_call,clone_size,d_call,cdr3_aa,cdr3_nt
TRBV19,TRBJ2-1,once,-,CASSIRQGRGHNEQFF,TGTGCCAGTAGTATCCGTCAGGGAAGGGGACACAATGAGCAGTTCTTC
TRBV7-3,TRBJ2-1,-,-,CASSSTGTPGSEQFF,TGTGCCAGCAGCTCCACCGGGACTCCCGGCAGTGAGCAGTTCTTC
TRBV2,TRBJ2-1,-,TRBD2,CASGAGVSAHEQFF,TGTGCCAGCGGAGCGGGAGTATCAGCCCATGAGCAGTTCTTC
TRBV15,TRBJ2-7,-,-,CATSRDLGRYEQYF,TGTGCCACCAGCAGAGATCTTGGGCGGTACGAGCAGTACTTC
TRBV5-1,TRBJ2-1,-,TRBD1,CASSSIGDRTLYNEQFF,TGCGCCAGCAGCTCTATTGGGGACAGGACCCTTTACAACGAGCAGTTCTTC
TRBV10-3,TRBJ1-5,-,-,CAISPGAVGGNQPQHF,TGTGCCATCAGCCCAGGCGCAGTTGGGGGCAATCAGCCCCAGCATTTT
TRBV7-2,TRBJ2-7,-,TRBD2,CASSPSGDGYEQYF,TGTGCCAGCAGCCCTAGCGGGGACGGCTACGAGCAGTACTTC
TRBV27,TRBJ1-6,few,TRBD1,CASGRQGMNSPLHF,TGTGCCTCCGGCCGACAGGGCATGAATTCACCCCTCCACTTT
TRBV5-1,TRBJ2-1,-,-,CASSLVADNEQFF,TGCGCCAGCTCCCTGGTAGCGGACAATGAGCAGTTCTTC
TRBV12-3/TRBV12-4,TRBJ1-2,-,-,CASSLAPRGMNPNYGYTF,TGTGCCAGCAGTTTAGCGCCTAGGGGTATGAATCCTAACTATGGCTACACCTTC
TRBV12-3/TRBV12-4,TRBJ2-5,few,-,CASSFTSRWETQYF,TGTGCCAGCAGTTTTACTAGTCGTTGGGAGACCCAGTACTTC
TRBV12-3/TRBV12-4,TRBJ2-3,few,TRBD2,CASSSPGLVLTDTQYF,TGTGCCAGCAGTTCGCCGGGACTAGTCCTAACAGATACGCAGTATTTT
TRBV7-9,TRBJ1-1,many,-,CASSLEQVRGEAFF,TGTGCCAGCAGCTTAGAACAGGTACGAGGTGAAGCTTTCTTT
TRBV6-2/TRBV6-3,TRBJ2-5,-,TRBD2,CASSPPGLAGLETQYF,TGTGCCAGCAGTCCTCCCGGACTAGCGGGATTAGAGACCCAGTACTTC
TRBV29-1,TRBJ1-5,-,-,CSVLLQPNQPQHF,TGCAGCGTTCTACTGCAGCCCAATCAGCCCCAGCATTTT
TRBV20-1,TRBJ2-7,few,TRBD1,CSAREPTGTEQYF,TGCAGTGCTAGAGAGCCGACAGGGACCGAGCAGTACTTC
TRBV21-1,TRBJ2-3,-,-,CASSTVEGRPRADTQYF,TGTGCCAGCAGCACCGTAGAGGGGCGTCCACGGGCAGATACGCAGTATTTT
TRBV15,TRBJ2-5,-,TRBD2,CATSNPSGSSQETQYF,TGTGCCACCAGCAATCCTAGCGGGAGTTCTCAAGAGACCCAGTACTTC
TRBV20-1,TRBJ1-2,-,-,CSARPEGYYGYTF,TGCAGTGCTAGACCAGAGGGATACTATGGCTACACCTTC
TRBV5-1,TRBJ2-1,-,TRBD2,CASSPAKTSGYNEQFF,TGCGCCAGCAGCCCAGCCAAGACTAGCGGCTACAATGAGCAGTTCTTC
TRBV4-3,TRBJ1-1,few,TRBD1,CASSPRTGMGAEAFF,TGCGCCAGCAGCCCCCGGACAGGGATGGGGGCTGAAGCTTTCTTT
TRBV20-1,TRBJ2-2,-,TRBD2,CSATRTSGTGELFF,TGCAGTGCTACCCGGACTAGCGGCACCGGGGAGCTGTTTTTT
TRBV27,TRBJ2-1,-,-,CASEGVASPYNEQFF,TGTGCCAGCGAAGGGGTAGCGTCCCCCTACAATGAGCAGTTCTTC
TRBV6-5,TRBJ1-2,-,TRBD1,CASSSGTGRNYGYTF,TGTGCCAGCAGTTCTGGGACAGGGAGAAACTATGGCTACACCTTC
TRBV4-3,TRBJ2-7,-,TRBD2,CASSQGTSGSREQYF,TGCGCCAGCAGCCAGGGCACTAGCGGGAGCAGGGAGCAGTACTTC
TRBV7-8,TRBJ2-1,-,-,CASSLKTGFAYNEQFF,TGTGCCAGCAGCTTAAAGACTGGATTTGCCTACAATGAGCAGTTCTTC
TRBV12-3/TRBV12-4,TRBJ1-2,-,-,CASSLAMGRRGDGYTF,TGTGCCAGCAGTTTAGCGATGGGACGGAGGGGAGATGGCTACACCTTC
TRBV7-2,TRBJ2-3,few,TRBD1,CASSPDRVDTDTQYF,TGTGCCAGCAGCCCGGACAGGGTCGACACAGATACGCAGTATTTT